Reported below is one TCR beta chain. Antigen specificity is unknown. Trimming removed 5 bases at V and 5 bases at J, with 15 bases between. Per the germline V gene, CDR1 is MNHEY and CDR2 is SMNVEV (reference sequence). This CDR3 has 14 amino acids. The record originates from a study of shared clonotypes between healthy human individuals. Findings and limits, study-wide: Incomplete sequencing of sorted subsets was indicated by rarefaction despite large depth.

Each PCR replicate from the sorted subsets contained 150 to 200 ng DNA, which is about 30,000 T cell genomes. The repertoire was sequenced with immunoSEQ multiplex PCR; TCRdb's copy has only in-frame clones and lacks some. The data show about 1.1 million clones, with about 84% seen just once and 0.55% to 0.7% held by the top ten. The source of this sequence is a man aged 18 to 29 in good health. Some clones in this sample may be carry-over from other donors' samples. The rearrangement uses TRBV27 and TRBJ1-1; tentatively, D is TRBD1 (6 bases). Sample: memory CD4+ T cells from PBMCs. Subset denoted: CD45RA-negative fraction. The CDR3 protein is CASSPLGGGTEAFF. Written as DNA, the CDR3 is TGTGCCAGCAGTCCCTTAGGGGGAGGGACTGAAGCTTTCTTT.